The next 30 T cell receptor beta chains were all read from a single sample in a study of blood T cell repertoires in COVID-19. Produced via immunoSEQ multiplex PCR; TCRdb's table is partial and in-frame only. The table shows 130,000 or so clones, with approximately 83% occurring only once. The sample comprised peripheral blood. The receptors derive from a woman in her forties or fifties who had recovered from COVID-19.

This clone was seen once. The chain links TRBV15 to TRBJ2-7; D might be TRBD2 (6 bases). The CDR3 covers 15 residues. V lost 3 bases and J lost 5, with 17 bases in between. Germline assignment: CDR1 LNHNV and CDR2 YYDKDF (reference sequence). The CDR3, as DNA: TGTGCCACCAGCAGGGGGTTAGGGAGGATCCACGAGCAGTACTTC. This gives the protein CATSRGLGRIHEQYF.

V and J are TRBV5-1 and TRBJ1-4; 8 nucleotides agree with TRBD1. V dropped 0 bases and J dropped 7; count of bases not matched to a gene: 5. The length of the CDR3 is 15 residues. Germline CDR1 is SGHRS and CDR2 is YFSETQ. The CDR3 DNA reads as TGCGCCAGCAGCTTGGCCGGGACAGGAGGTGAAAAACTGTTTTTT. This sequence encodes CASSLAGTGGEKLFF. Supplemented by reference TRBV5-1 and TRBJ1-4, the full variable domain reads KAGVTQTPRYLIKTRGQQVTLSCSPISGHRSVSWYQQTPGQGLQFLFEYFSETQRNKGNFPGRFSGRQFSNSRSEMNVSTLELGDSALYLCASSLAGTGGEKLFFGSGTQLSVL.

V gene TRBV5-1 combines with J gene TRBJ2-7; possibly TRBD1 for D (5 bases). Germline CDR1 is SGHRS and CDR2 is YFSETQ. V lost 0 bases, J lost 4 bases, and 5 bases lay in between. The CDR3 runs 12 residues. CDR3 amino acids: CASSLEGYEQYF. For the CDR3, the DNA is TGCGCCAGCAGCTTGGAGGGGTACGAGCAGTACTTC.

CDR3 in DNA: TGTGCCAGCAGCGGAGGACTAGCGGGAGGGAGTGAGCAGTTCTTC. As protein: CASSGGLAGGSEQFF. The genes are TRBV11-2 and TRBJ2-1; 15 nucleotides align to TRBD2. CDR1 is SGHAT and CDR2 is FQNNGV in the germline V gene. Trimming at V came to 5 bases and at J to 9 bases, leaving 5 bases not matched to a gene. The length of the CDR3 is 15 residues.

The chain carries TRBV2 and TRBJ1-2; maybe TRBD1 (5 bases). Germline loops: CDR1 SNHLY, CDR2 FYNNEI. V was trimmed by 3 bases and J by 8 bases, leaving 13 bases between them. CDR3 length: 13 amino acids. CDR3 loop: CASSEQGVGGYTF. CDR3 in DNA: TGTGCCAGCAGTGAGCAAGGGGTTGGGGGCTACACCTTC. Full variable domain (missing parts from reference TRBV2 and TRBJ1-2): EPEVTQTPSHQVTQMGQEVILRCVPISNHLYFYWYRQILGQKVEFLVSFYNNEISEKSEIFDDQFSVERPDGSNFTLKIRSTKLEDSAMYFCASSEQGVGGYTFGSGTRLTVV.

This chain uses TRBV19 with TRBJ2-4; 9 nucleotides align to TRBD2. Trimming removed 5 bases from V and 6 bases from J; junction bases left unmatched: 26. Per germline, CDR1 LNHDA and CDR2 SQIVND (reference sequence). This CDR3 region has 21 residues. The CDR3 sequence is CASSSPWAREGQGKRGNIQYF. CDR3 DNA: TGTGCCAGTAGTTCACCTTGGGCGCGGGAGGGCCAAGGGAAACGAGGAAACATTCAGTACTTC.

V usage is TRBV27 and J usage is TRBJ1-5, with D unclear. The CDR3 is 19 residues long. V was pared by 1 base and J by 0 bases, with 19 bases between. Germline assignment: CDR1 MNHEY and CDR2 SMNVEV (reference sequence). CDR3 in DNA: TGTGCCAGCAGTTTATGGGGTCGCTCAGGACGGGATAGCAATCAGCCCCAGCATTTT. This gives the protein CASSLWGRSGRDSNQPQHF.

This clone has only one observation. One end of the junction does not line up with germline, which may come from a read error. This chain connects TRBV30 to TRBJ2-3, with 12 bases identical to TRBD2. The V gene's germline CDR1 is GTSNPN and CDR2 SVGIG (reference sequence). The CDR3 is 14 residues long. The DNA of the CDR3 is TGTGCCTGGAGTGTACTCGCAACTAGCGGGGGGCAAAATTTT. Translating gives CAWSVLATSGGQNF.

The chain uses TRBV6-5 and TRBJ1-2; D is unresolved. Trimming left V 4 bases short and J 3 bases short, with 18 bases between. There are 16 residues in the CDR3. Germline lookup yields CDR1 MNHEY and CDR2 SVGAGI. For the CDR3, the DNA is TGTGCCAGCAGTTCCCAGTTTAGAGGGAGGGACTATGGCTACACCTTC. This translates into CASSSQFRGRDYGYTF.

This clone showed up just once. This sequence joins TRBV5-1 and TRBJ1-2; 7 nucleotides line up with TRBD1. The CDR3 loop spans 15 amino acids. J was trimmed by 0 bases and V by 4 bases; bases with no gene match: 6. CDR1 is SGHRS, CDR2 YFSETQ, per germline. CDR3 amino acids: CASSRTGTANYGYTF. The CDR3 nucleotides are TGCGCCAGCAGCCGCACCGGGACAGCTAACTATGGCTACACCTTC.

This chain connects TRBV6-5 to TRBJ1-6; 10 positions match TRBD1. The V gene end was trimmed by 6 bases and the J gene end by 9 bases; junction bases not matched to a gene: 5. CDR1 MNHEY and CDR2 SVGAGI come from the germline V gene. The CDR3 spans 14 residues. The DNA for the CDR3 is TGTGCCAGCAGCGGACAGGGGGACTCTTCACCCCTCCACTTT. It specifies CASSGQGDSSPLHF.

This chain uses TRBV18 with TRBJ1-2; 9 bases line up with TRBD1. CDR1 is KGHSH and CDR2 is LQKENI in the germline V gene. V trimming: 4 bases; J trimming: 7 bases; junction bases outside the gene matches: 1. CDR3 length: 12 amino acids. DNA of the CDR3: TGTGCCAGCTCACGGACAGGGGCTGGCTACACCTTC. Translation gives CASSRTGAGYTF. The whole variable domain, filled in from reference TRBV18 and TRBJ1-2, reads NAGVMQNPRHLVRRRGQEARLRCSPMKGHSHVYWYRQLPEEGLKFMVYLQKENIIDESGMPKERFSAEFPKEGPSILRIQQVVRGDSAAYFCASSRTGAGYTFGSGTRLTVV.

The table lists this clone with many counts. This rearrangement joins TRBV18 to TRBJ1-2; D might be TRBD1 (5 bases). Between the trimmed V and J ends, which lost 3 bases and 8 bases, there was a span of 10 bases. The length of the CDR3 is 12 residues. Germline assignment: CDR1 KGHSH and CDR2 LQKENI. The CDR3 DNA sequence: TGTGCCAGCTCACCGGTTACAGGCGGCTACACCTTC. Residues: CASSPVTGGYTF.

The J gene is TRBJ1-2, the V gene TRBV14; D is unclear. With 3 bases removed from V and 4 bases from J, the gap between germline ends came to 18 bases. The CDR3 extends over 16 amino acids. CDR1 is SGHDN and CDR2 is FVKESK in the germline V gene. CDR3: CASSHASNGEPYGYTF. The CDR3 bases are TGTGCCAGCAGCCACGCTTCGAACGGAGAACCCTATGGCTACACCTTC.

This chain links TRBV7-3 with TRBJ2-1; 9 nucleotides align to TRBD2. Trimming removed 0 bases from V and 6 bases from J; junction bases left unmatched: 12. Germline CDR1 is SGHTA and CDR2 is FQGTGA. The CDR3 contains 18 residues. This CDR3 is CASSLTGTAGGIINEQFF. The CDR3 DNA sequence: TGTGCCAGCAGCTTAACGGGGACGGCGGGAGGGATTATCAATGAGCAGTTCTTC.

The J gene is TRBJ1-3, the V gene TRBV25-1, with D possibly being TRBD1 (6 bases). CDR3 size: 14 residues. The V gene's germline CDR1 is MGHDK and CDR2 SYGVNS. The V and J ends lost 6 bases and 0 bases respectively, with 9 bases between them. The CDR3 DNA sequence: TGTGCCAGCAGGGACAGCCTCTCTGGAAACACCATATATTTT. Amino acid sequence: CASRDSLSGNTIYF. Based on the CDR3 plus reference TRBV25-1 and TRBJ1-3, the full variable domain is EADIYQTPRYLVIGTGKKITLECSQTMGHDKMYWYQQDPGMELHLIHYSYGVNSTEKGDLSSESTVSRIRTEHFPLTLESARPSHTSQYLCASRDSLSGNTIYFGEGSWLTVV.

A single count supports this clone. The chain is built from TRBV6-1 and TRBJ2-7; 9 bases are shared with TRBD2. The CDR3 consists of 15 residues. CDR1 is MNHNS and CDR2 is SASEGT in the germline V gene. V dropped 0 bases and J dropped 3; count of bases not matched to a gene: 3. CDR3: CASSEASGSNYEQYF. CDR3 nucleotides: TGTGCCAGCAGTGAAGCTAGCGGGAGTAACTACGAGCAGTACTTC.

The chain is built from TRBV11-2 and TRBJ2-3, with 7 nucleotides matching TRBD1. This CDR3 is 14 amino acids long. Trimming took 6 bases from V and 1 from J; bases not matched to a gene: 4. Germline V gene sequence: CDR1 SGHAT, CDR2 FQNNGV. The DNA of the CDR3 is TGTGCCAGCAGTACCACAGGGGGCACAGATACGCAGTATTTT. The encoded protein is CASSTTGGTDTQYF.

The chain joins TRBV28 to TRBJ2-4; tentatively, D is TRBD2 (6 bases). V lost 5 bases and J lost 5, with 13 bases in between. Germline-derived CDR1 and CDR2 are MDHEN and SYDVKM. The CDR3 is made up of 14 amino acids. In DNA form, the CDR3 reads TGTGCCAGCAGTGGGGGGACGGGTCAAAACATTCAGTACTTC. Protein: CASSGGTGQNIQYF. The full variable domain, with the rest looked up from reference TRBV28 and TRBJ2-4, is DVKVTQSSRYLVKRTGEKVFLECVQDMDHENMFWYRQDPGLGLRLIYFSYDVKMKEKGDIPEGYSVSREKKERFSLILESASTNQTSMYLCASSGGTGQNIQYFGAGTRLSVL.

V is TRBV6-6 and J is TRBJ1-2; the D is unclear. The CDR3 loop spans 14 amino acids. Germline V gene lookup returns CDR1 MNHNY and CDR2 SVGAGI (reference sequence). Trimming removed 6 bases from V and 4 bases from J, with 15 bases in between. CDR3 residues: CASRRFDISYGYTF. The CDR3 coding sequence is TGTGCCAGCAGACGATTCGACATCAGCTATGGCTACACCTTC.

V gene TRBV6-5 combines with J gene TRBJ2-7; 11 bases match TRBD2. Trimming took 4 bases from V and 4 from J; bases not matched to a gene: 6. Germline CDR1 reads MNHEY; CDR2 reads SVGAGI. This CDR3 comprises 15 residues. CDR3 in DNA: TGTGCCAGCAGTTTAACTAGCGGGGGCCCATACGAGCAGTACTTC. It is translated as CASSLTSGGPYEQYF.

The rearrangement uses TRBV5-8 and TRBJ1-6; the D is unclear. V lost 2 bases and J lost 9, with 21 bases in between. There are 17 residues in the CDR3. CDR1 and CDR2 from the germline V gene are SGHTS and YDEGEE. CDR3 residues: CASSFVRRQDVRSPLHF. The DNA for the CDR3 is TGTGCCAGCAGCTTCGTTCGGAGGCAGGATGTACGTTCACCCCTCCACTTT.

The rearrangement uses TRBV2 and TRBJ2-7; D is perhaps TRBD1 (5 bases). The germline V and J ends were trimmed by 7 bases and 9 bases, with 13 bases remaining between them. The CDR3 covers 11 residues. Germline loops: CDR1 SNHLY, CDR2 FYNNEI. The CDR3 DNA is TGTGCCAGCACAGAATTGGGGCGGCAGTACTTC. This gives the protein CASTELGRQYF.

The chain links TRBV5-4 to TRBJ1-2; perhaps TRBD1 as D (6 bases). Germline CDR1 and CDR2: SGHNT and YYREEE (reference sequence). Deletions cut 4 bases from V and 7 bases from J, with 11 bases between. The CDR3 is 12 amino acids. The CDR3 spells CASSRDIFGYTF. For the CDR3, the DNA is TGTGCCAGCAGCCGGGACATTTTTGGCTACACCTTC.

This clone was picked up one time. This chain links TRBV30 with TRBJ2-2; 7 bases map to TRBD2. The V and J ends lost 8 bases and 4 bases, in that order; junction bases with no gene match: 7. In germline, CDR1 is GTSNPN, CDR2 SVGIG (reference sequence). The CDR3 has 13 residues. This chain's CDR3 is CARTRGGTGELFF. The CDR3, as DNA: TGTGCCCGGACTAGGGGCGGCACCGGGGAGCTGTTTTTT.

The chain links TRBV24-1 to TRBJ2-1; 8 nucleotides agree with TRBD1. The CDR3 is 15 residues long. J gave up 6 bases and V 3 bases, and 6 bases lay outside the gene matches. The germline V gene encodes CDR1 KGHDR and CDR2 SFDVKD. CDR3 loop: CATSDPGQAPNEQFF. In nucleotides, the CDR3 is TGTGCCACCAGTGATCCGGGACAGGCCCCCAATGAGCAGTTCTTC.

This rearrangement joins TRBV5-5 to TRBJ1-4, with D possibly TRBD1 on 5 matching bases. This CDR3 is built from 13 residues. The germline V gene encodes CDR1 SGHKS and CDR2 YYEKEE (reference sequence). Between the trimmed V and J ends, which lost 3 bases and 8 bases, there was a span of 11 bases. The CDR3 DNA sequence: TGTGCCAGCAGCTGGGGCAGAGGAGAAAAACTGTTTTTT. It specifies CASSWGRGEKLFF.

This rearrangement joins TRBV11-1 to TRBJ2-1, with TRBD2 as a possible D gene (6 bases). The V and J ends lost 8 bases and 0 bases respectively, with 11 bases between them. From germline, CDR1 is SGHAT and CDR2 FQDESV (reference sequence). This CDR3 region has 14 residues. This CDR3 is CASGFGGSYNEQFF. In DNA form, the CDR3 reads TGTGCCAGCGGGTTCGGGGGCTCCTACAATGAGCAGTTCTTC.

The chain carries TRBV18 and TRBJ1-5; 8 bases are shared with TRBD1. The ends lost 2 bases at V and 3 bases at J; junction bases unmatched: 6. The CDR3 is made up of 16 amino acids. CDR1 and CDR2 from the germline V gene are KGHSH and LQKENI. In nucleotides, the CDR3 is TGTGCCAGCTCACCAAACCGGGACAGGACCAATCAGCCCCAGCATTTT. Encoded protein: CASSPNRDRTNQPQHF. Drawing the rest from reference TRBV18 and TRBJ1-5, the complete variable domain is NAGVMQNPRHLVRRRGQEARLRCSPMKGHSHVYWYRQLPEEGLKFMVYLQKENIIDESGMPKERFSAEFPKEGPSILRIQQVVRGDSAAYFCASSPNRDRTNQPQHFGDGTRLSIL.

This chain connects TRBV7-9 to TRBJ2-3; 11 bases agree with TRBD2. V gave up 2 bases and J gave up 3 bases; unmatched junction bases: 13. The V gene's germline CDR1 is SEHNR and CDR2 FQNEAQ (reference sequence). The CDR3 loop spans 19 amino acids. CDR3 sequence reads: CASSLRLSSGRSGTDTQYF. Written as DNA, the CDR3 is TGTGCCAGCAGCTTAAGACTCTCTAGCGGGAGGTCGGGGACAGATACGCAGTATTTT.